The clone carrying this T cell receptor (beta chain) was counted between two and nine times. Its target is unknown. Amplification used 60 Vbeta primers and 13 Jbeta primers. The data were produced by immunoSEQ multiplex PCR, yet TCRdb's version contains in-frame clones alone and is incomplete. The table has 150,000 to 200,000 clones, around a tenth seen once. The CDR3 runs to 15 residues. Trimming removed 6 bases at V and 2 bases at J, with 13 bases between. Germline loops: CDR1 SGHTA, CDR2 FQGNSA. This entry is derived from a study of cytomegalovirus exposure and HLA in healthy donors. Study results and caveats: Presence/absence analyses took donor sequencing depth as roughly uniform. The CMV antigen specificity of a few CMV-associated chains was confirmed through in vitro analysis.

This TCR derives from a woman aged 30 to 39 in good health and CMV-seropositive. The V call is TRBV7-2, the J call TRBJ2-2; maybe TRBD1 (6 bases). Sequenced: PBMCs. The CDR3 DNA follows: TGTGCCAGCAGACCAGACAGGAGAAACACCGGGGAGCTGTTTTTT. This encodes CASRPDRRNTGELFF. The full variable domain, rest sourced from reference TRBV7-2 and TRBJ2-2, is GAGVSQSPSNKVTEKGKDVELRCDPISGHTALYWYRQSLGQGLEFLIYFQGNSAPDKSGLPSDRFSAERTGGSVSTLTIQRTQQEDSAVYLCASRPDRRNTGELFFGEGSRLTVL.